This TCR beta chain emerged from a study of T cell repertoires in cytomegalovirus infection. Turning to the study itself: Recently identified HLA-C-restricted CMV epitopes were used, and well-studied HLA-B-restricted CMV epitopes were used as well. CMV infection plus the matching HLA type was flagged by public TCR beta signatures. Whole-study findings and limits: Accumulated public TCR beta family frequency recognized individuals carrying CMV together with the relevant HLA. The response measured ex vivo was dominated by TCR beta clonotypes (HLA-C-restricted and CMV-specific).

V shed 5 bases, J shed 1 base, and the junction held 7 bases outside the gene matches. This CDR3 comprises 15 residues. CDR1 and CDR2 (germline): MNHNS, SASEGT. Details on this clonotype: Antigen: not known.

MiXCR, applied by TCRdb to the reads, yields one record per CDR3 protein. Of some 500,000 distinct CDR3 sequences listed, 25% to 35% were seen once; the top ten hold roughly 15%. The rearrangement links TRBV6-1 to TRBJ2-5; TRBD2 aligns across 7 bases. Source: cultured PBMCs, taken from culture after CMV antigen stimulation. The sequence was collected from a human donor in good health (CMV status not recorded). Some clones in this sample may be carry-over from other donors' samples. In nucleotides, the CDR3 is TGTGCCAGCAGTTATGTAGCTAGCGGCCAAGAGACCCAGTACTTC. Translation gives CASSYVASGQETQYF.